A selection of T cell receptor beta chains follows, all from one sample in a study of human T cells and chemical hapten exposure. TCRdb reprocessed the RACE reads via MiXCR and lists one record per CDR3 protein. The sample has tens of thousands of distinct CDR3 sequences; over 7% are singletons. Sequenced material: whole blood. These receptors all stem from a human donor in good health. Some clones in this sample may be carry-over from other donors' samples. Both conserved end residues are part of each CDR3. The D gene is left open where the match is weak. Not every row has a clone size; where given, it reads once, few, many or a size class.

>few|NA|TRBJ1-2|TRBV7-9
TGTGCCAGCAGCCCCCCACAGGGCGGCTACACCTTC
CASSPPQGGYTF
>many|TRBD1|TRBJ1-5|TRBV20-1
TGCAGTGCCCAGGACAGGGGGGGCAATCAGCCCCAGCATTTT
CSAQDRGGNQPQHF
>few|NA|TRBJ2-1|TRBV7-2
TGTGCCAGCAGCTGCGCCATCGAGCAGTTCTTC
CASSCAIEQFF
>many|TRBD1|TRBJ1-2|TRBV28
TGTGCCAGCAGTTCCGGGACAGGGGGCCTAGGCTACACCTTC
CASSSGTGGLGYTF
>many|NA|TRBJ1-1|TRBV2
TGTGCCGGAAAAGGACAGATGAACACTGAAGCTTTCTTT
CAGKGQMNTEAFF
>NA|NA|TRBJ2-2|TRBV7-9
TGTGCCAGCAGCTTACGCCTCGGGATTGGTGGCGGGTCAGGGCACCCCGGGGAGCTGTTTTTT
CASSLRLGIGGGSGHPGELFF
>many|TRBD1|TRBJ1-1|TRBV18
TGTGCCAGCTCACCTAAACAGGGGCCCGACACTGAAGCTTTCTTT
CASSPKQGPDTEAFF
>NA|TRBD1|TRBJ1-2|TRBV14
TGTGCCAGCAGCGCTACGATCCAGGGGGCCTATGGCGACACCTTC
CASSATIQGAYGDTF
>NA|NA|TRBJ2-5|TRBV7-9
TGTGCCAGCAGCTCTCGGGGAGAGACCCAGTACTTC
CASSSRGETQYF
>NA|TRBD2|TRBJ2-3|TRBV20-1
TGCAGTGCTAGAGAGCGGACTAGCGGGGGTGGATTTAGCACAGATACGCAGTATTTT
CSARERTSGGGFSTDTQYF
>many|TRBD1|TRBJ2-2|TRBV29-1
TGCAGCGGCTTAACAGGGGTGGACACCGGGGAGCTGTTTTTT
CSGLTGVDTGELFF
>NA|NA|TRBJ1-3|TRBV5-6
TGTGCCAGCAGCTTGCGGGGACCTGGAAACACCATATATTTT
CASSLRGPGNTIYF
>once|TRBD1|TRBJ1-2|TRBV6-5
TGTGCCAGCAGTGAACGGGACAGACCCTATGGCGACAACTTC
CASSERDRPYGDNF
>many|NA|TRBJ1-1|TRBV6-6
TGTGCCAGCAGTAATCCAAGGGGAAACACTGAAGCTTTCTTT
CASSNPRGNTEAFF
>many|NA|TRBJ1-1|TRBV10-1
TGCGCCCCCGAAGACCGTGGGGTTGAAGCTTTCTTT
CAPEDRGVEAFF
>NA|TRBD2|TRBJ2-3|TRBV20-1
TGCAGTCCCGGCCGGGCTAGCGGGAGGACGGGCCCAGATACGCAGTATTTT
CSPGRASGRTGPDTQYF
>few|NA|TRBJ2-1|TRBV29-1
TGCAGCGTGTGGAGTCCTGCCTACAATGAGCAGTTCTTC
CSVWSPAYNEQFF
>NA|NA|TRBJ1-1|TRBV12-3/TRBV12-4
TGTGCCAGCAGTTTACTTCCTGGGTTCACTGAAGCTTTCTTT
CASSLLPGFTEAFF
>many|TRBD1|TRBJ2-1|TRBV29-1
TGCAGCGTTGATAGGGGGCTGGGGTCGTTCTTC
CSVDRGLGSFF
>few|NA|TRBJ1-1|TRBV20-1
TGCAGTGCTAGATCACAGGTTTCTGTAGCTTTCTTT
CSARSQVSVAFF
>many|NA|TRBJ2-3|TRBV10-2
TGCGCCAGCAGTGAACCCCGGGCCGCTAGCACAGATACGCAGTATTTT
CASSEPRAASTDTQYF
>NA|NA|TRBJ2-1|TRBV28
TGTGCCAGCAGTTTAAGCTCCCACGGGGGCTCCTACAATGAGCAGTTCTTC
CASSLSSHGGSYNEQFF
>many|TRBD1|TRBJ1-5|TRBV19
TGTGCCAGTAGCCAAGCCCCCGACAGGGTTGGTCAGCCCCAGCATTTT
CASSQAPDRVGQPQHF
>many|NA|TRBJ2-7|TRBV11-2
TGTGCCAGCAGCCCTAGTCTCGAGCAGTACTTC
CASSPSLEQYF
>few|NA|TRBJ1-2|TRBV20-1
TGCAGTGCTAGCCCCAACAGGGTTGGTGGCTACACCTTC
CSASPNRVGGYTF
>many|NA|TRBJ2-7|TRBV19
TGTGCCAGTGGGCGGGACGGCCTCTACGAGCAGTACTTC
CASGRDGLYEQYF
>NA|NA|TRBJ1-3|TRBV7-9
TGTGCCAGCAGCTTACCGCTGGCGGGGACTGGAAACACCATATATTTT
CASSLPLAGTGNTIYF
>many|NA|TRBJ2-5|TRBV7-9
TGTGCCAGCAGCTTAGTGAGTGAGACCCAGTACTTC
CASSLVSETQYF
>few|NA|TRBJ1-5|TRBV5-1
TGCGCCAGCAGGCGGACTGGGTCGAGCAATCAGCCCCAGCATTTT
CASRRTGSSNQPQHF
>NA|TRBD2|TRBJ2-7|TRBV28
TGTGCCAGCAGTTTACAGCGGGGCTGTTCCGCCGAGCAGTACTTC
CASSLQRGCSAEQYF
>many|NA|TRBJ2-5|TRBV28
TGTGCCAGCAGTTCCTGGGCGGGAGAGACCCAGTACTTC
CASSSWAGETQYF
>NA|TRBD1|TRBJ2-1|TRBV27
TGTGCCAGCAGTTCCGACAGGGGGAGATACAATGAGCAGTTCTTC
CASSSDRGRYNEQFF
>NA|NA|TRBJ1-6|TRBV27
TGTGCCAGCAGTTTATCGTGGCAGTCCAATGAGCCCCTCCACTTT
CASSLSWQSNEPLHF
>NA|TRBD2|TRBJ2-1|TRBV18
TGTGCCAGCTCACCAGGAACGCGGGGGGGCCGGATGGGGTTCTTC
CASSPGTRGGRMGFF
>many|NA|TRBJ1-5|TRBV4-1
TGCGCCAGCAGCCAGGGGACTGAGAATAGCAATCAGCCCCAGCATTTT
CASSQGTENSNQPQHF
>few|NA|TRBJ1-1|TRBV29-1
TGCAGCGTTGGTTGGACAGCAGAGGACACGAGTATGAACACTGAAGCTTTCTTT
CSVGWTAEDTSMNTEAFF
>many|NA|TRBJ2-3|TRBV5-1
TGCGCCAGCAGATTCCACCTAGCCACAGATACGCAGTATTTT
CASRFHLATDTQYF
>few|TRBD1|TRBJ1-5|TRBV7-8
TGTGCCAGCAGCTTAGGGACAGGAGGAGTTAATCAGCCCCAGCATTTT
CASSLGTGGVNQPQHF
>many|NA|TRBJ2-5|TRBV7-2
TGTGCCAGCAGCCCCCGAGGGAGCGGCGGAGAGACCCAGTACTTC
CASSPRGSGGETQYF
>few|TRBD2|TRBJ2-5|TRBV27
TGTGCCACCCGACTAGCGGGGGAGGAGACCCAGTACTTC
CATRLAGEETQYF
>NA|NA|TRBJ1-4|TRBV6-4
TGTGCCAGCAGGGACGAACCGGGACGTGGAAAACTGTTTTTT
CASRDEPGRGKLFF
>many|NA|TRBJ2-7|TRBV27
TGTGCCAGCAGGAAACAGGGAAGCTACGAGCAGTACTTC
CASRKQGSYEQYF
>many|NA|TRBJ2-5|TRBV10-3
TGTGCCATCGAGGCCAGGCCGGGGGAGACCCAGTACTTC
CAIEARPGETQYF
>NA|NA|TRBJ1-5|TRBV5-1
TGCGCCAGCAGCTTGGATCCGGATCAGCCCCAGCATTTT
CASSLDPDQPQHF
>many|TRBD1|TRBJ1-2|TRBV9
TGTGCCAGCAGTGCAGGGGGCACCTATGGCTACACCTTC
CASSAGGTYGYTF
>few|NA|TRBJ2-3|TRBV6-5
TGTGCCAGCAGTCCTAACTTAGCGGCCCGGGAAGATACGCAGTATTTT
CASSPNLAAREDTQYF